This T cell receptor beta chain was captured in a study of blood T cell repertoires in COVID-19 (dated by TCRdb to 2018 to 2020). Turning to the overall study: The collaborator samples originated in the United States, Italy and Spain and spanned the acute and convalescent phases of COVID-19. The prospective study material was composed of cDNA or gDNA derived from T cells, B-cell-depleted T cells, or PBMCs. Deeply sampled blood TCRbeta repertoires from subjects exposed to, actively infected with, or recovered from COVID-19 were included in the dataset. The repertoires were released in a freely available public database intended as a resource for research on the immune response to SARS-CoV-2. Samples came from the ongoing ImmuneRACE study (first 160 participants) plus 1,254 subjects from 6 global collaborators. Nearly every sample came with metadata listing a de-identified subject ID, COVID-19 status, age in years and sex. HLA class I and class II types, where available, came from metadata supplied by the sample provider rather than from assay-based typing.

The collaborating institutions used their own protocols to collect whole blood in K2EDTA tubes. For TCRbeta analysis, collaborators shipped samples as frozen whole blood, isolated PBMCs, or DNA extracted from either of those sample types. This clone has a single count. Which antigen it targets is not known. Per-base quality was not reported, and no clone a single base away is much larger than it. TCRbeta CDR3 regions were amplified from genomic DNA by means of the immunoSEQ Assay, a bias-controlled multiplex PCR. As for the authors' bioinformatics: Within the assay, amplification of reference gene primers was used to estimate how many nucleated cells each sample contained. To quantify the absolute abundance of each unique TCRbeta CDR3 rearrangement, sequence reads were collapsed and filtered. For each sample, productive Simpson clonality was calculated as the square root of Simpson's diversity index across productive rearrangements. The immuneACCESS repertoire file appears here via TCRdb, limited to in-frame rearrangements. These files lack a portion of the clones; in checked studies, under half of the deficit traces to unresolved V genes, and the cause of the others is not known. V and J calls and clone size are those listed in that table; D and trimming were worked out from the DNA. A total of under 250,000 clones appear in this sample, 70% to 90% of them only once. The ten largest account for 9.5% to 15% of the sample.

Points the paper makes about the study in general: The quantity of clinical and demographic metadata differed by source and by participant and was supplied without curation.

This sequence originates from a human donor in a cohort sampled during active COVID-19. Sample: peripheral blood.

The CDR3 reads as follows: CASSEVGVGTEAFF. In nucleotides, the sequence is TGTGCCAGCAGTGAGGTAGGGGTAGGGACTGAAGCTTTCTTT. The rearranged chain carries TRBV6-1 and TRBJ1-1; a tentative D match to TRBD1 spans 5 bases. The CDR3 numbers 14 residues from cysteine through phenylalanine. The kept DNA is CDR3 alone, 42 bases in frame from the first base. The germline V gene gives CDR1 as MNHNS and CDR2 as SASEGT. Trimming takes 3 bases from V and 5 bases from J, and the germline ends sit 13 bases apart.